The present TCR beta chain was sequenced within a study of CD8+CD57+ T cells in acquired aplastic anemia. V lost 9 bases, J lost 9 bases, and 6 bases stayed unmatched. The CDR3 has 12 residues. CDR1 and CDR2 (germline): LNHNV, YYDKDF (reference sequence). CD8+CD57+ cell expansion had been shown by flow cytometry in patients chosen for sequencing. The study profiled TCR beta VDJ and CDR3 using genomic DNA as template. TCRdb re-called the reads with MiXCR, one entry per CDR3 protein. The sample holds roughly 240,000 distinct CDR3 sequences; approximately 50% are singletons and the top ten take 7.8%. The V and J genes are TRBV15 and TRBJ2-1; TRBD1 matches at 9 bases. The sample was sorted CD4+, CD8+, or CD8+CD57+ T cells (not recorded which) from PBMCs. This receptor was obtained from a human donor with aplastic anemia. The CDR3 loop reads CATGTGWTEQFF. The DNA of the CDR3 is TGTGCCACAGGGACAGGGTGGACTGAGCAGTTCTTC.